The 21 T cell receptor beta chains in this list originate from one sample, sequenced in a study of cytotoxic CD8 clonotypes in ibrutinib-treated CLL. Some clones are missing from TCRdb's copy, which holds only in-frame ones; the method was immunoSEQ multiplex PCR. The profile shows more than 140,000 clones, approximately 80% of them singletons. The sample consisted of PBMCs, taken after 12 months of ibrutinib treatment. All receptors come from a human donor with chronic lymphocytic leukemia.

The rearrangement uses TRBV5-1 and TRBJ1-3; TRBD1 aligns across 8 bases. The CDR3 runs 19 residues. J gave up 3 bases and V 0 bases, and 14 bases lay outside the gene matches. CDR1 SGHRS and CDR2 YFSETQ come from the germline V gene. CDR3 protein: CASSLVVSSQGAGGNTIYF. The DNA of the CDR3 is TGCGCCAGCAGCTTGGTCGTGTCAAGTCAGGGGGCAGGTGGAAACACCATATATTTT.

This chain links TRBV4-3 with TRBJ1-2; D not resolved. This CDR3 has 14 residues. CDR1 LGHNA and CDR2 YSLEER come from the germline V gene. V shed 4 bases and J shed 1 base, with 10 bases lying between them. The CDR3 DNA reads TGCGCCAGCAGCCCGACGGAAAATAACTATGGCTACACCTTC. This translates into CASSPTENNYGYTF.

This clone occurred a few times. The gene calls are TRBV5-6 and TRBJ1-2, with TRBD1 identical over 10 bases. The J segment lost 2 bases and the V segment lost 0 bases, leaving 7 bases of the junction unmatched. CDR3 length: 17 amino acids. Germline CDR1 and CDR2: SGHDT and YYEEEE. The CDR3 DNA is TGTGCCAGCAGCTTGGCTTACCAGACAGGGGGCAACTATGGCTACACCTTC. This codes for CASSLAYQTGGNYGYTF.

J is TRBJ1-5 and V is TRBV28; 8 nucleotides align to TRBD1. V lost 4 bases to trimming and J lost 5 bases; unmatched junction nucleotides: 10. This CDR3 is 16 amino acids long. Germline assignment: CDR1 MDHEN and CDR2 SYDVKM. CDR3 in amino acids: CASSYPRGLSYQPQHF. CDR3 DNA sequence: TGTGCCAGCAGTTACCCCAGGGGGCTATCATATCAGCCCCAGCATTTT.

This clone was recorded a few times. The V gene is TRBV4-2, the J gene TRBJ2-1; 7 nucleotides line up with TRBD2. Per the germline V gene, CDR1 is LGHNA and CDR2 is YNFKEQ. The CDR3 totals 16 residues. Germline trimming cut 5 bases from V and 4 bases from J; bases unmatched to any gene: 11. The DNA for the CDR3 is TGTGCCAGCAGCTACGAACCGGGGGGACGATACAATGAGCAGTTCTTC. It codes for CASSYEPGGRYNEQFF.

The gene calls are TRBV5-6 and TRBJ2-2; D may match TRBD1 or TRBD2 (5 bases each). This CDR3 contains 15 residues. Germline lookup yields CDR1 SGHDT and CDR2 YYEEEE. The ends were cut back, 2 bases at V and 4 bases at J, with 12 bases in the middle. The CDR3: CASSFGGVVTGELFF. In DNA, the CDR3 is TGTGCCAGCAGCTTTGGGGGTGTTGTCACCGGGGAGCTGTTTTTT.

This chain links TRBV7-9 with TRBJ2-7; 10 bases agree with TRBD1. With 6 bases clipped from V and 6 bases from J, the junction kept 11 bases outside the gene matches. The CDR3 length is 15 residues. Germline loops: CDR1 SEHNR, CDR2 FQNEAQ (reference sequence). The CDR3 sequence: CASSYTGTGEFEQYF. In DNA, the CDR3 is TGTGCCAGCAGTTATACCGGGACAGGGGAGTTCGAGCAGTACTTC.

The CDR3 DNA follows: TGTGCCAGCACCCTGGGGCCAAGATATGGCTACACCTTC. Protein product: CASTLGPRYGYTF. The chain employs TRBV28 and TRBJ1-2, with D possibly being TRBD1 (5 bases). This CDR3 comprises 13 residues. Germline values: CDR1 MDHEN, CDR2 SYDVKM. V lost 7 bases and J lost 5, with 14 bases in between.

In this sample, this clone turned up once. The gene calls are TRBV28 and TRBJ2-5, with 8 bases fitting TRBD1. J lost 1 base, V lost 3 bases, and 1 base had no gene match. The CDR3 runs to 14 residues. CDR1 and CDR2 from the germline V gene are MDHEN and SYDVKM. CDR3 DNA sequence: TGTGCCAGCAGTTTGGGACAGGTCCAAGAGACCCAGTACTTC. The encoded protein is CASSLGQVQETQYF.

This clone occurred many times. V and J are TRBV11-2 and TRBJ2-7; no clear D. Germline CDR1 reads SGHAT; CDR2 reads FQNNGV. The CDR3 is 12 residues long. V was trimmed by 5 bases and J by 4 bases, leaving 9 bases between them. CDR3 amino acids: CASSLNPYEQYF. Here the CDR3 DNA reads TGTGCCAGCAGCCTCAACCCATACGAGCAGTACTTC.

The chain is built from TRBV6-1 and TRBJ2-7, with D unresolved. CDR1 and CDR2 from the germline V gene are MNHNS and SASEGT. The V end was cut by 7 bases, the J end by 2 bases, with 9 bases between. This CDR3 has 12 amino acids. The CDR3 coding sequence is TGTGCCAGCAATCCAGATACCTACGAGCAGTACTTC. It translates to CASNPDTYEQYF.

This clone was seen once. The chain combines TRBV6-1 with TRBJ2-3; TRBD1 aligns across 7 bases. The CDR3 is 13 residues long. V shed 8 bases, J shed 4 bases, and the junction held 6 bases outside the gene matches. The germline V gene has CDR1 MNHNS and CDR2 SASEGT. CDR3 bases: TGTGCCAGCTTGCCAGGGGGAGCAGATACGCAGTATTTT. It yields the protein CASLPGGADTQYF.

The chain carries TRBV5-1 and TRBJ2-5, with TRBD1 matching over 8 bases. The junction had 5 bases not matched to a gene; V was cut back by 4 bases and J by 3 bases. This CDR3 region has 14 residues. Germline V lookup: CDR1 SGHRS, CDR2 YFSETQ. For the CDR3, the DNA is TGCGCCAGCAGCCCCGGGACAGGAGAAGAGACCCAGTACTTC. Its translation is CASSPGTGEETQYF.

The gene calls are TRBV19 and TRBJ1-5; no clear D gene. Germline V gene data show CDR1 as LNHDA and CDR2 as SQIVND (reference sequence). The V end was cut by 8 bases, the J end by 3 bases, with 8 bases between. The CDR3 consists of 12 residues. CDR3 amino acids: CASDKINQPQHF. The CDR3 region has the DNA TGTGCCAGTGACAAGATCAATCAGCCCCAGCATTTT.

The chain joins TRBV4-2 to TRBJ2-5, with 8 bases identical to TRBD1. Germline V gene sequence: CDR1 LGHNA, CDR2 YNFKEQ. This CDR3 has 15 amino acids. V shed 4 bases, J shed 0 bases, and the junction held 4 bases outside the gene matches. The CDR3 loop reads CASSRDRGNQETQYF. The CDR3 DNA follows: TGTGCCAGCAGCCGAGACAGGGGAAACCAAGAGACCCAGTACTTC.

The chain uses TRBV28 and TRBJ1-5, with 8 bases identical to TRBD1. CDR1 is MDHEN and CDR2 is SYDVKM in the germline V gene. V trimming: 5 bases; J trimming: 7 bases; junction bases outside the gene matches: 4. The CDR3 runs 13 residues. The CDR3 reads CASSMTGVQPQHF. For the CDR3, the DNA is TGTGCCAGCAGTATGACAGGGGTACAGCCCCAGCATTTT.

The gene calls are TRBV11-3 and TRBJ1-1; no firm D call. The CDR3 has 14 amino acids. The ends were cut back, 6 bases at V and 5 bases at J, with 16 bases in the middle. Germline CDR1 and CDR2: SGHNT and YENEEA. This CDR3 is CASSRSTVGTEAFF. CDR3 nucleotide sequence: TGTGCCAGCAGTCGCAGTACCGTGGGGACTGAAGCTTTCTTT.

The rearrangement joins TRBV28 to TRBJ1-2, with TRBD1 matching over 7 bases. J lost 5 bases, V lost 6 bases, and 9 bases had no gene match. Germline V CDR1 and CDR2: MDHEN, SYDVKM. The CDR3 length is 14 residues. CDR3 DNA sequence: TGTGCCAGCAGACCGGGACAGATAGTATATGGCTACACCTTC. Its translation is CASRPGQIVYGYTF.

J is TRBJ2-7 and V is TRBV4-3; D call uncertain. Germline loops: CDR1 LGHNA, CDR2 YSLEER. The V end lost 1 base, the J end lost 6 bases, and 19 bases lay between the germline ends. The CDR3 consists of 16 residues. The CDR3 bases are TGCGCCAGCAGCCAAGTCTTGACATCCTCGGTCGCCGAGCAGTACTTC. This translates into CASSQVLTSSVAEQYF.

The chain employs TRBV28 and TRBJ1-1, with D tentatively TRBD1 (6 bases). Trimming stripped 4 bases from V and 11 bases from J, with 17 bases between. The CDR3 is 13 residues long. Germline V gene lookup returns CDR1 MDHEN and CDR2 SYDVKM. The chain's CDR3 is CASSSFSGEFAFF. CDR3 sequence (DNA): TGTGCCAGCAGTTCATTCTCAGGGGAGTTTGCTTTCTTT.

This clone turned up a few times. The chain has TRBV19 and TRBJ1-1; D not resolved. The CDR3 sequence is 14 residues long. Germline lookup yields CDR1 LNHDA and CDR2 SQIVND (reference sequence). The V gene lost 7 bases and the J gene lost 0 bases, with 12 bases spanning the gap. The CDR3 sequence: CASTAGGMNTEAFF. The CDR3 nucleotides are TGTGCCAGTACGGCGGGAGGGATGAACACTGAAGCTTTCTTT.